Included here is one T cell receptor beta chain sequence, with context. Its matching antigen is unknown. The method was immunoSEQ multiplex PCR; TCRdb's version includes in-frame clones alone and lacks a portion of them. In the table there are around 63,000 clones, 60% to 80% of which are singletons. Before any sequencing was done, the ViraFEST assay used viral peptide pools to expand antigen-specific CD4+ T cells. Upon completion of more than eight days in culture, CD4+ T cells were isolated. Vaccinated participants had no history of SARS-CoV-2 infection and tested negative for nucleocapsid antibodies. Half of the medium was exchanged for IL-2 medium on both days 3 and 7. This specimen comes from a study of vaccination effects on CD4 cells after COVID-19. The overall study: Each participant was given two doses of one vaccine (BNT162b2 or mRNA-1273). Study-wide results and caveats: Clones that were induced by infection or by vaccine showed marked contraction late after vaccination. Only 1 of 255 vaccine-induced clones from healthy vaccinees cross-reacted with common cold coronaviruses.

After removal of 5 bases from V and 7 bases from J, the junction contained 5 bases not matched to a gene. The CDR3 length is 15 residues. CDR1 is MNHEY, CDR2 SMNVEV, per germline (reference sequence). The sequenced sample was CD4+ T cells from PBMCs cultured with HCoV-OC43 spike peptides, obtained before COVID-19 vaccination. As to subset: HCoV-OC43 spike overlapping peptide pool stimulation. This sequence was found in a human donor who received a COVID-19 vaccine. This chain connects TRBV27 to TRBJ1-6, with 10 bases that match TRBD1. In DNA form, the CDR3 reads TGTGCCAGCAGTCCCCCGGGACAGGGGAATTCACCCCTCCACTTT. Translation gives CASSPPGQGNSPLHF.